These 4 T cell receptor beta chains came from one sample sequenced in a study of T cells in narcolepsy. The repertoire was sequenced with immunoSEQ multiplex PCR; TCRdb's copy has only in-frame clones and lacks some. The data hold fewer than 30,000 clones, with about 85% observed a single time. The sequencing sample was made of CD45RA- memory CD4+ T cells from PBMCs. The receptor source for this set is a human donor with narcolepsy.

V usage is TRBV7-7 and J usage is TRBJ2-5, with a possible D match to TRBD1 (6 bases). In germline, CDR1 is SSHAT, CDR2 FNYEAQ (reference sequence). The length of the CDR3 is 13 residues. The V and J ends lost 4 bases and 2 bases respectively, with 8 bases between them. DNA for the CDR3: TGTGCCAGCAGCTCGGACAGACAAGAGACCCAGTACTTC. This gives the protein CASSSDRQETQYF.

In its sample, this clone was seen a few times. This chain connects TRBV9 to TRBJ1-5; tentatively, D is TRBD1 (5 bases). This CDR3 is 14 amino acids long. V shed 4 bases and J shed 7 bases, with 15 bases lying between them. Germline CDR1 reads SGDLS; CDR2 reads YYNGEE. CDR3 protein: CASSPGPGGQPQHF. The CDR3 nucleotides read TGTGCCAGCAGCCCCGGCCCGGGGGGGCAGCCCCAGCATTTT.

The chain joins TRBV7-9 to TRBJ1-1; maybe TRBD1 (6 bases). This CDR3 has 14 residues. Trimming cost V 4 bases and J 4 bases, with 13 bases left between them. CDR1 is SEHNR and CDR2 is FQNEAQ in the germline V gene (reference sequence). The CDR3 protein is CASSSLTGITEAFF. The CDR3 nucleotides are TGTGCCAGCAGCTCCCTCACAGGGATCACTGAAGCTTTCTTT.

The CDR3 DNA sequence: TGCACCAGCAGCCAAGAGAACACGGGAGGCCCTTGGAGTGAGCAGTTCTTC. This gives the protein CTSSQENTGGPWSEQFF. The rearrangement joins TRBV1 to TRBJ2-1; the D call TRBD2 from the table was never checked on the DNA. TRBV1 is assigned pseudogene status. The CDR3 has 17 amino acids.